Presented here are 32 T cell receptor beta chains from one specimen sequenced in a study of T cell responses to AZD1222 COVID-19 vaccine. Here immunoSEQ multiplex PCR was the method, and the copy in TCRdb shows in-frame clones only, minus some. The top ten hold about a tenth of the sample, which has under 150,000 clones, roughly nine tenths seen once. The sample was peripheral blood, taken 28 days after the second AZD1222 dose. The receptor source for this set is an adult who received the AZD1222 COVID-19 vaccine.

The V and J genes are TRBV27 and TRBJ1-6; D remains unclear. The V gene lost 3 bases and the J gene lost 10 bases, with 13 bases spanning the gap. Per germline, CDR1 MNHEY and CDR2 SMNVEV (reference sequence). The CDR3 contains 14 residues. CDR3 protein: CASSFPASGSPLHF. The CDR3 coding sequence is TGTGCCAGCAGTTTTCCCGCCTCTGGCTCACCCCTCCACTTT.

The V and J genes are TRBV4-1 and TRBJ2-5; D is possibly TRBD1 (6 bases). This CDR3 contains 15 residues. The germline CDR1 and CDR2 sequences are MGHRA and YSYEKL. Trimming took off 4 bases at V and 1 base at J, with 13 bases between the two ends. CDR3 residues: CASSLWTVSQETQYF. The CDR3 bases are TGCGCCAGCAGCCTTTGGACAGTTAGCCAAGAGACCCAGTACTTC.

The rearrangement uses TRBV4-2 and TRBJ1-1; D call uncertain. The CDR3 covers 13 residues. Germline assignment: CDR1 LGHNA and CDR2 YNFKEQ. Between the trimmed V and J ends, which lost 2 bases and 4 bases, there was a span of 8 bases. The CDR3 here is CASSQPRGTEAFF. As DNA, the CDR3 is TGTGCCAGCAGCCAACCCCGGGGCACTGAAGCTTTCTTT.

The chain has TRBV19 and TRBJ1-2, with D possibly matching TRBD1 (5 bases). CDR1 is LNHDA and CDR2 is SQIVND in the germline V gene (reference sequence). CDR3 length: 14 residues. The V and J ends lost 4 bases and 8 bases respectively, with 17 bases between them. In DNA form, the CDR3 reads TGTGCCAGTAGTAGAGGGACGCCGGGGGTGGGCTACACCTTC. Translation gives CASSRGTPGVGYTF.

The V call is TRBV9, the J call TRBJ1-1, with a possible D match to TRBD1 (5 bases). CDR3 length equals 16 residues. CDR1 and CDR2 (germline): SGDLS, YYNGEE. Trimming stripped 2 bases from V and 4 bases from J, with 18 bases between. The CDR3 region is CASSVLAGGPATEAFF. The CDR3 DNA follows: TGTGCCAGCAGCGTGCTCGCTGGGGGTCCCGCCACTGAAGCTTTCTTT.

The chain carries TRBV6-1 and TRBJ1-1, with no clear D. Trimming removed 1 base at V and 5 bases at J, with 8 bases between. The CDR3 runs 13 residues. The germline gives CDR1 MNHNS, CDR2 SASEGT. The CDR3 is CASSEVGETEAFF. In nucleotides, the CDR3 is TGTGCCAGCAGTGAAGTAGGTGAGACTGAAGCTTTCTTT.

The chain uses TRBV12-3 or TRBV12-4 and TRBJ1-5; D is unclear. The V gene lost 2 bases and the J gene lost 4 bases, with 6 bases spanning the gap. CDR3 length: 13 residues. CDR3 coding DNA: TGTGCCAGCAGTTTAATTAGTAATCAGCCCCAGCATTTT. It encodes CASSLISNQPQHF.

The rearrangement joins TRBV27 to TRBJ1-5; D might be TRBD1 (6 bases). V lost 7 bases and J lost 1, with 14 bases in between. The CDR3 covers 15 residues. Per the germline V gene, CDR1 is MNHEY and CDR2 is SMNVEV (reference sequence). CDR3 sequence: CASKVGANSNQPQHF. The CDR3 DNA reads TGTGCCAGCAAGGTGGGGGCTAACAGCAATCAGCCCCAGCATTTT.

V gene TRBV7-2 combines with J gene TRBJ1-1; possible D gene TRBD1, 5 bases. V dropped 6 bases and J dropped 0 bases, with 14 bases sitting between them. The length of the CDR3 is 15 residues. The germline V gene encodes CDR1 SGHTA and CDR2 FQGNSA. The CDR3 coding sequence is TGTGCCAGCAGAGACGGGGGGATACTGAACACTGAAGCTTTCTTT. Protein sequence: CASRDGGILNTEAFF.

The genes are TRBV27 and TRBJ2-4; no clear D gene. The V end lost 6 bases, the J end lost 0 bases, and 15 bases lay between the germline ends. In germline, CDR1 is MNHEY, CDR2 SMNVEV (reference sequence). This CDR3 contains 16 residues. This chain's CDR3 is CASSSEQELAKNIQYF. In DNA, the CDR3 is TGTGCCAGCAGCTCCGAGCAAGAATTAGCCAAAAACATTCAGTACTTC.

A word on this clone: It is unclear where the CDR3 begins or ends on the DNA, so no DNA is shown, and the CDR3 is as TCRdb lists it. The chain uses TRBV30 and TRBJ2-3; TRBD2 was called by the table and not checked on the DNA. Germline V lookup: CDR1 GTSNPN, CDR2 SVGIG (reference sequence). The CDR3 contains 15 residues when both ends are counted. The CDR3 is CAWTFGAGGQDTQYF.

The V and J genes are TRBV2 and TRBJ1-6; the D gene is possibly TRBD1 (6 bases). The CDR3 length is 14 residues. V was pared by 6 bases and J by 7 bases, with 13 bases between. The germline CDR1 and CDR2 sequences are SNHLY and FYNNEI. In nucleotides, the CDR3 is TGTGCCAGCAGGATAGGACAGCTGAATTCACCCCTCCACTTT. This sequence encodes CASRIGQLNSPLHF.

The J gene is TRBJ1-1, the V gene TRBV18; D gene unclear. CDR3 size: 14 residues. Germline CDR1 reads KGHSH; CDR2 reads LQKENI. The V gene lost 1 base and the J gene lost 4 bases, with 10 bases spanning the gap. The CDR3 DNA sequence: TGTGCCAGCTCACCACGAGGTGTGGTCACTGAAGCTTTCTTT. The encoded protein is CASSPRGVVTEAFF.

The J gene is TRBJ2-1, the V gene TRBV11-2; D is unresolved. Trimming removed 3 bases from V and 5 bases from J, with 8 bases in between. This CDR3 spans 13 amino acids. The germline gives CDR1 SGHAT, CDR2 FQNNGV. The CDR3 nucleotides are TGTGCCAGCAGCTTTAGCAGGAACAATGAGCAGTTCTTC. It specifies CASSFSRNNEQFF.

Only one count was recorded for this clone. The chain carries TRBV7-9 and TRBJ2-7; TRBD2 agrees at 8 bases. Germline CDR1 reads SEHNR; CDR2 reads FQNEAQ (reference sequence). The CDR3 extends over 14 amino acids. The V and J ends lost 2 bases and 7 bases, in that order; junction bases with no gene match: 7. The CDR3 loop reads CASSLSGGPGEQYF. The CDR3 DNA is TGTGCCAGCAGCTTATCGGGAGGGCCGGGGGAGCAGTACTTC.

This clone was detected a few times. The chain couples TRBV7-3 to TRBJ1-6, with D maybe TRBD1 (5 bases). Per germline, CDR1 SGHTA and CDR2 FQGTGA. The CDR3 is made up of 15 amino acids. Trimming cost V 0 bases and J 7 bases, with 10 bases left between them. This CDR3 reads CASSLTGGENSPLHF. The CDR3 nucleotides are TGTGCCAGCAGCTTAACTGGAGGGGAAAATTCACCCCTCCACTTT.

J is TRBJ1-1 and V is TRBV19, with 7 bases that match TRBD1. CDR1 and CDR2 from the germline V gene are LNHDA and SQIVND (reference sequence). Trimming cost V 3 bases and J 6 bases; bases outside gene matches: 7. The CDR3 extends over 14 amino acids. The CDR3 protein is CASSIPYGQAEAFF. CDR3 DNA: TGTGCCAGTAGTATCCCTTACGGACAGGCTGAAGCTTTCTTT.

This clone has more than one count but fewer than ten. This rearrangement joins TRBV4-1 to TRBJ2-1; possibly TRBD2 for D (6 bases). V was clipped by 1 base and J by 1 base, with 11 bases between them. The CDR3 consists of 16 residues. Germline CDR1 is MGHRA and CDR2 is YSYEKL. The chain's CDR3 is CASSQGAGGSYNEQFF. CDR3 nucleotides: TGCGCCAGCAGCCAAGGGGCCGGAGGGTCCTACAATGAGCAGTTCTTC.

This clone appeared a few times. The chain is built from TRBV5-1 and TRBJ1-1; 7 bases agree with TRBD1. The length of the CDR3 is 15 residues. Germline lookup yields CDR1 SGHRS and CDR2 YFSETQ. After removal of 0 bases from V and 5 bases from J, the junction contained 7 bases not matched to a gene. The CDR3 is CASSLEFGQETEAFF. Written as DNA, the CDR3 is TGCGCCAGCAGCTTGGAATTCGGACAGGAGACTGAAGCTTTCTTT.

This rearrangement joins TRBV7-3 to TRBJ2-2, with 7 bases fitting TRBD1. J gave up 5 bases and V 2 bases, and 5 bases lay outside the gene matches. CDR3 length: 15 residues. Germline CDR1 is SGHTA and CDR2 is FQGTGA. The CDR3 region is CASSLDRVTTGELFF. Written as DNA, the CDR3 is TGTGCCAGCAGCTTAGACAGGGTGACAACCGGGGAGCTGTTTTTT.

This chain uses TRBV2 with TRBJ2-1; 7 positions agree with TRBD1. With V trimmed by 2 bases and J by 12 bases, 4 bases remained unmatched. The CDR3 consists of 12 residues. CDR1 SNHLY and CDR2 FYNNEI come from the germline V gene. This CDR3 reads CASSELDRVQFF. CDR3 nucleotides: TGTGCCAGCAGTGAACTTGACAGGGTGCAGTTCTTC.

The V gene is TRBV6-6, the J gene TRBJ2-1, with D possibly being TRBD1 (6 bases). The germline V gene has CDR1 MNHNY and CDR2 SVGAGI (reference sequence). The length of the CDR3 is 14 residues. Deletions cut 6 bases from V and 8 bases from J, with 17 bases between. The CDR3 DNA reads as TGTGCCAGCAGCACGGACAGAGAACAATATGAGCAGTTCTTC. It yields the protein CASSTDREQYEQFF.

V and J are TRBV7-9 and TRBJ1-2, with a weak D call TRBD1 (5 bases). CDR1 is SEHNR, CDR2 FQNEAQ, per germline (reference sequence). This CDR3 is 15 amino acids long. V lost 4 bases and J lost 5, with 17 bases in between. The CDR3 nucleotides are TGTGCCAGCAGCTCCTCGGGATCAGGGAGGTATGGCTACACCTTC. It codes for CASSSSGSGRYGYTF.

The chain links TRBV19 to TRBJ1-2, with unresolved D. Trimming removed 4 bases at V and 5 bases at J, with 14 bases between. Germline V gene sequence: CDR1 LNHDA, CDR2 SQIVND (reference sequence). This CDR3 spans 14 amino acids. The CDR3 bases are TGTGCCAGTAGTAGCGGCGGGCGTGTGTATGGCTACACCTTC. Its protein is CASSSGGRVYGYTF.

The chain is built from TRBV28 and TRBJ1-2; D gene uncertain. The CDR3 has 13 residues. Germline CDR1 is MDHEN and CDR2 is SYDVKM. V was trimmed by 3 bases and J by 8 bases, leaving 13 bases between them. The CDR3 spells CASSLGIEKGYTF. The CDR3 bases are TGTGCCAGCAGTTTGGGGATCGAGAAGGGCTACACCTTC.

The chain combines TRBV4-2 with TRBJ2-5; D not resolved. The CDR3 is 16 amino acids. Germline V gene data show CDR1 as LGHNA and CDR2 as YNFKEQ. Trimming shortened V by 0 bases and J by 3 bases, and 14 bases separated the two germline ends. The CDR3 is CASSQEARLGKETQYF. CDR3 coding DNA: TGTGCCAGCAGCCAAGAAGCACGGTTAGGAAAAGAGACCCAGTACTTC.

This rearrangement joins TRBV3-1 (or the pseudogene TRBV3-2) to TRBJ2-2; D not resolved. The CDR3 spans 13 residues. In germline, CDR1 is LGHDT, CDR2 YNNKEL (reference sequence). Trimming shortened V by 0 bases and J by 4 bases, and 3 bases separated the two germline ends. In DNA, the CDR3 is TGTGCCAGCAGCCAAGAAGGCACCGGGGAGCTGTTTTTT. It encodes CASSQEGTGELFF.

This sequence joins TRBV6-4 and TRBJ2-2; unclear D gene. Trimming took 2 bases from V and 3 from J, leaving 4 bases between them. The CDR3 spans 13 residues. Per germline, CDR1 MRHNA and CDR2 SNTAGT. The CDR3, as DNA: TGTGCCAGCAGTGACGGGGACACCGGGGAGCTGTTTTTT. As protein: CASSDGDTGELFF.

This clone was counted a few times. Additional DNA sequences in this sample encode the identical CDR3. The chain has TRBV19 and TRBJ1-3; the D is unclear. Germline V gene data show CDR1 as LNHDA and CDR2 as SQIVND (reference sequence). The length of the CDR3 is 12 residues. V was pared by 3 bases and J by 4 bases, with 4 bases between. The CDR3 loop is CASSIPGNTIYF. The CDR3 nucleotides are TGTGCCAGTAGTATTCCCGGAAACACCATATATTTT.

This chain links TRBV11-2 with TRBJ2-5; the D gene could be TRBD1 or TRBD2 (6 bases each). The germline V gene has CDR1 SGHAT and CDR2 FQNNGV. Deletions cut 0 bases from V and 7 bases from J, with 18 bases between. This CDR3 has 16 amino acids. The CDR3 DNA reads TGTGCCAGCAGCTTAGAGTTGGGACGAGGGGGAGGGACCCAGTACTTC. This codes for CASSLELGRGGGTQYF. The full variable domain, in which reference TRBV11-2 and TRBJ2-5 provide the parts outside the CDR3, is EAGVAQSPRYKIIEKRQSVAFWCNPISGHATLYWYQQILGQGPKLLIQFQNNGVVDDSQLPKDRFSAERLKGVDSTLKIQPAKLEDSAVYLCASSLELGRGGGTQYFGPGTRLLVL.

The chain combines TRBV7-2 with TRBJ1-2; no clear D. The V gene's germline CDR1 is SGHTA and CDR2 FQGNSA. This CDR3 spans 14 amino acids. V shed 5 bases and J shed 0 bases, with 10 bases lying between them. The CDR3 here is CASSPPTPNYGYTF. The CDR3 coding sequence is TGTGCCAGCAGCCCCCCTACCCCTAACTATGGCTACACCTTC.

The CDR3 region is CAISERGTDSNSPLHF. Here the CDR3 DNA reads TGTGCCATCAGTGAACGGGGCACAGATTCAAATTCACCCCTCCACTTT. The rearrangement joins TRBV10-3 to TRBJ1-6; D is perhaps TRBD1 (5 bases). Germline V lookup: CDR1 ENHRY, CDR2 SYGVKD. The germline V and J ends were trimmed by 3 bases and 7 bases, with 16 bases remaining between them. CDR3 size: 16 residues.